The entry below gives a single TCR beta chain sequence along with its context. Antigen unknown. Profiled with immunoSEQ multiplex PCR; TCRdb holds only in-frame clones, not every one. The sample shows roughly 170,000 clones, just under 95% of them seen only once. The CDR3 covers 15 residues. CDR1 GTSNPN and CDR2 SVGIG come from the germline V gene (reference sequence). V was pared by 7 bases and J by 3 bases, with 14 bases of the junction left unmatched. This sample was taken from a study of T cell responses to AZD1222 COVID-19 vaccine. Broader study findings: After two AZD1222 doses, spike-specific TCR breadth and depth rose versus day 0. Among the donors, most were white British and more were female, and clonal diversity was possibly underestimated. Repertoire sampling happened only post peak T cell response. Unmutated regions of variants are reportedly targeted by nearly half of spike-specific TCRs.

The chain recombines TRBV30 with TRBJ2-7; 8 bases map to TRBD1. The sample here was peripheral blood, taken on day 0 of AZD1222 vaccination. This TCR derives from an adult in good health. CDR3 coding DNA: TGTGCCTACCACAAGGTGGCAGGGGGCTTCTACGAGCAGTACTTC. It encodes CAYHKVAGGFYEQYF. The entire variable domain, with the rest obtained from reference TRBV30 and TRBJ2-7, is as follows: SQTIHQWPATLVQPVGSPLSLECTVEGTSNPNLYWYRQAAGRGLQLLFYSVGIGQISSEVPQNLSASRPQDRQFILSSKKLLLSDSGFYLCAYHKVAGGFYEQYFGPGTRLTVT.